This T cell receptor (beta chain) derives from a study of glioma-infiltrating T cells. Findings of the study overall: Gliomas, especially low-grade, showed above-expected tissue-blood divergence; non-neoplastic patients showed below.

This CDR3 region has 17 residues. Germline CDR1 reads MNHNS; CDR2 reads SASEGT. Amplification of TCR alpha and beta CDR3 regions from RNA used iRepertoire nested multiplex PCR. One-step reverse transcription and amplification started from about 100-400 ng of tissue mRNA or PBMC total RNA. TCRdb re-analysed the multiplex PCR reads in MiXCR, keeping a single row per CDR3 protein. The sample includes thousands of distinct CDR3 sequences, more than 40% seen only once; the top ten take roughly 50%. About this clonotype itself: The antigen remains undetermined. Compared with germline, one end of the junction differs, possibly owing to a read error.

J is TRBJ1-1 and V is TRBV6-1; 12 bases fit TRBD1. Sequencing was done on a sample of glioma tissue, nonneoplastic brain tissue, or PBMCs (not recorded which). The TCR originated in a human donor with low-grade glioma or glioblastoma, undergoing nonglioma brain surgery, or in good health (not recorded which). The DNA of the CDR3 is TGTACCAGCCGGGGACAGGGGGCCACAATTAAGAACACTGAAGCTTTCTTT. It yields the protein CTSRGQGATIKNTEAFF.